The sequence of this TCR beta chain was determined in a study of Tregs in tolerant kidney transplant recipients. Profiled with immunoSEQ multiplex PCR; TCRdb holds only in-frame clones, not every one. The data show 98,000 or so clones, nearly 90% seen once. V lost 2 bases and J lost 5; bases outside the gene matches: 4. The CDR3 loop spans 14 amino acids. CDR1 and CDR2 from the germline V gene are WNHNN and SYGVQD (reference sequence). This clone was found once. This sample comprised CD4+ T cells from blood, obtained before the transplant. This receptor was identified in a human donor who received a combined kidney and bone marrow transplant. The rearrangement uses TRBV10-1 and TRBJ2-3, with 7 nucleotides matching TRBD1. The CDR3 sequence is CASSEGTVVDTQYF. Written as DNA, the CDR3 is TGCGCCAGCAGTGAGGGGACAGTGGTAGATACGCAGTATTTT.